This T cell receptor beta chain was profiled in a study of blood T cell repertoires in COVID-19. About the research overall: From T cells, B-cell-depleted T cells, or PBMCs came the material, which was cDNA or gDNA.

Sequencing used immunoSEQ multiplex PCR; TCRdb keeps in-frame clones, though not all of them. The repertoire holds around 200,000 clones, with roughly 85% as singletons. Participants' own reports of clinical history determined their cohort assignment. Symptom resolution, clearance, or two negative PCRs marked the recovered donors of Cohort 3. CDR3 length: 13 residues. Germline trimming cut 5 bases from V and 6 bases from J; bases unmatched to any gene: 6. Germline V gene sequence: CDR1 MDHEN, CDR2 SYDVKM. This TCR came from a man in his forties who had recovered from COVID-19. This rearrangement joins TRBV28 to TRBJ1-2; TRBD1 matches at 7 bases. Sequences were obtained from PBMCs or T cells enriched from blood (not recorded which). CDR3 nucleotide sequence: TGTGCCAGCAGTCACAGGGGTGGCAATGGCTACACCTTC. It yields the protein CASSHRGGNGYTF.